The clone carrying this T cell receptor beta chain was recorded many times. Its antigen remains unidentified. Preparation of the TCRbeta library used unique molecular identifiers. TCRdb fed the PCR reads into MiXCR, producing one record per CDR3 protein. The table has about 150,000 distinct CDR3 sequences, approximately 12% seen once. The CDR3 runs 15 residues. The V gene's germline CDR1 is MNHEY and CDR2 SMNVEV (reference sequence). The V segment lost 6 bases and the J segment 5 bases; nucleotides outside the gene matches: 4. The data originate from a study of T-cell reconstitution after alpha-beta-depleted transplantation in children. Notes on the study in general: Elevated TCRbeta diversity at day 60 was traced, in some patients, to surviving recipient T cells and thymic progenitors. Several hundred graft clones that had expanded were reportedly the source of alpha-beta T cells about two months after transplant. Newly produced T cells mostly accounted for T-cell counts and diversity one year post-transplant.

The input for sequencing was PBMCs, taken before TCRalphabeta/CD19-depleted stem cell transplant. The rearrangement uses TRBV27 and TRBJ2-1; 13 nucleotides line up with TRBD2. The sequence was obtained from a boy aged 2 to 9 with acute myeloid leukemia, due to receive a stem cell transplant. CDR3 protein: CASRWGLAGNNEQFF. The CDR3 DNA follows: TGTGCCAGCAGATGGGGACTAGCGGGGAACAATGAGCAGTTCTTC.